The following is a T cell receptor beta chain sequence with its context. The antigen is not known. With constant-segment primers, 5'RACE yielded cDNA libraries of TCR alpha and TCR beta that carried sample barcodes and UMIs. In TCRdb, the 5' RACE reads were re-called with MiXCR into one record per CDR3 protein. The sample holds over 350,000 distinct CDR3 sequences, approximately 16% seen once. After removal of 0 bases from V and 4 bases from J, the junction contained 5 bases not matched to a gene. Germline loops: CDR1 MNHEY, CDR2 SVGEGT. The CDR3 loop spans 16 amino acids. This record belongs to a study of T-cell memory formation after mild COVID-19. Study conclusions and caveats: Whether day 37 second-wave clones are SARS-CoV-2-specific was not confirmed. CD4+ clones that contracted lay mainly in CM and EM; CD8+ ones lay in EMRA. Day 15 to 85 contractors were CD4/CD8 balanced; later expanders leaned CD4+.

The chain is built from TRBV6-2 or TRBV6-3 and TRBJ2-1, with TRBD2 identical over 8 bases. Sample: PBMCs or a T cell subset sorted from them (not recorded which). This receptor was taken from a man between 18 and 29 years old who had mild COVID-19 (a few samples of this study predate the infection). Cell type and time point are not known. CDR3: CASSYSSRGAYNEQFF. CDR3 nucleotide sequence: TGTGCCAGCAGTTACTCATCGCGGGGGGCATACAATGAGCAGTTCTTC.